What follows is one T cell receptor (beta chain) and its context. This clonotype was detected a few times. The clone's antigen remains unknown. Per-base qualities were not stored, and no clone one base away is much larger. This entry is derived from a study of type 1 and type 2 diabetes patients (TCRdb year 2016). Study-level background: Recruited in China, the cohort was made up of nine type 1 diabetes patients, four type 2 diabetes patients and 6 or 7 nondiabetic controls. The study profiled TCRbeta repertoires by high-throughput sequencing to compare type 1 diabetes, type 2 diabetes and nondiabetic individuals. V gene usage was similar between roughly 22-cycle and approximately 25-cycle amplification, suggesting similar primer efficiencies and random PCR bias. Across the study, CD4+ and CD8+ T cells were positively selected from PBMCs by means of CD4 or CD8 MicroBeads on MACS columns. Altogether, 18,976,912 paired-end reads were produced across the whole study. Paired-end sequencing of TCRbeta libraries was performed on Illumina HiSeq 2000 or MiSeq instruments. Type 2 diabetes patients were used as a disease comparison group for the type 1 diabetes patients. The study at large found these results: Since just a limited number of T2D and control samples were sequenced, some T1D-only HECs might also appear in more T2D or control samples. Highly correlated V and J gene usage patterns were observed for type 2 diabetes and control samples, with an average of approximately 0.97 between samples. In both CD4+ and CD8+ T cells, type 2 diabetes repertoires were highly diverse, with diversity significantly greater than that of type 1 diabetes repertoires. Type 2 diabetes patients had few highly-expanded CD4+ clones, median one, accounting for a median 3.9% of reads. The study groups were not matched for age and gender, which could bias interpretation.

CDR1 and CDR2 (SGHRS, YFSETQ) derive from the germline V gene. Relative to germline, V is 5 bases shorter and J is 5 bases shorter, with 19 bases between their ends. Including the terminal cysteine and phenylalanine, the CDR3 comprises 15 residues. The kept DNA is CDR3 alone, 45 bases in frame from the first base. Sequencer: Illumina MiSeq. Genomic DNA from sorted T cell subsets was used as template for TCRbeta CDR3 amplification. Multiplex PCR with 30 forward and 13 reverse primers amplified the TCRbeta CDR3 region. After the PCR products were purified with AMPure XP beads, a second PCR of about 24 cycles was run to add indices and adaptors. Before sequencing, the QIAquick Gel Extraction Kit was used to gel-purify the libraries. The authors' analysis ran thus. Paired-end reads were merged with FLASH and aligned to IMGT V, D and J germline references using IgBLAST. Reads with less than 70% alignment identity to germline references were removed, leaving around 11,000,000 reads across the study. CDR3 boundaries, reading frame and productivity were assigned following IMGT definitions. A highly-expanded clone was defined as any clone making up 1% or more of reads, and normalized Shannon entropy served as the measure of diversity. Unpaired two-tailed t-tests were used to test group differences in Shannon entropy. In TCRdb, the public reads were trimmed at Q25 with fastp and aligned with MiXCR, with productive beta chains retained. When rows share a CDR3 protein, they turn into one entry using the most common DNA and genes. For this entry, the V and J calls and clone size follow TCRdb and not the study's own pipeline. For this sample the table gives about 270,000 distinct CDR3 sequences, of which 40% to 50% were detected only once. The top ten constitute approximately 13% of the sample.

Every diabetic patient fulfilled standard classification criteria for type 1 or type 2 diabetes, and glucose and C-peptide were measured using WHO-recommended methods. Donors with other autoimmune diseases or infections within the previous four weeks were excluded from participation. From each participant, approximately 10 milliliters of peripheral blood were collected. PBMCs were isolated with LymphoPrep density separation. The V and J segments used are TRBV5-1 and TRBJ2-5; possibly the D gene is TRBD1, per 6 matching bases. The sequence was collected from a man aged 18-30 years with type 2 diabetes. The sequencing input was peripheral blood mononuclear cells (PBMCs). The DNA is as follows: TGCGCCAGCAGACCTTACCAAACAGGGTCCGAGACCCAGTACTTC. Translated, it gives CASRPYQTGSETQYF.